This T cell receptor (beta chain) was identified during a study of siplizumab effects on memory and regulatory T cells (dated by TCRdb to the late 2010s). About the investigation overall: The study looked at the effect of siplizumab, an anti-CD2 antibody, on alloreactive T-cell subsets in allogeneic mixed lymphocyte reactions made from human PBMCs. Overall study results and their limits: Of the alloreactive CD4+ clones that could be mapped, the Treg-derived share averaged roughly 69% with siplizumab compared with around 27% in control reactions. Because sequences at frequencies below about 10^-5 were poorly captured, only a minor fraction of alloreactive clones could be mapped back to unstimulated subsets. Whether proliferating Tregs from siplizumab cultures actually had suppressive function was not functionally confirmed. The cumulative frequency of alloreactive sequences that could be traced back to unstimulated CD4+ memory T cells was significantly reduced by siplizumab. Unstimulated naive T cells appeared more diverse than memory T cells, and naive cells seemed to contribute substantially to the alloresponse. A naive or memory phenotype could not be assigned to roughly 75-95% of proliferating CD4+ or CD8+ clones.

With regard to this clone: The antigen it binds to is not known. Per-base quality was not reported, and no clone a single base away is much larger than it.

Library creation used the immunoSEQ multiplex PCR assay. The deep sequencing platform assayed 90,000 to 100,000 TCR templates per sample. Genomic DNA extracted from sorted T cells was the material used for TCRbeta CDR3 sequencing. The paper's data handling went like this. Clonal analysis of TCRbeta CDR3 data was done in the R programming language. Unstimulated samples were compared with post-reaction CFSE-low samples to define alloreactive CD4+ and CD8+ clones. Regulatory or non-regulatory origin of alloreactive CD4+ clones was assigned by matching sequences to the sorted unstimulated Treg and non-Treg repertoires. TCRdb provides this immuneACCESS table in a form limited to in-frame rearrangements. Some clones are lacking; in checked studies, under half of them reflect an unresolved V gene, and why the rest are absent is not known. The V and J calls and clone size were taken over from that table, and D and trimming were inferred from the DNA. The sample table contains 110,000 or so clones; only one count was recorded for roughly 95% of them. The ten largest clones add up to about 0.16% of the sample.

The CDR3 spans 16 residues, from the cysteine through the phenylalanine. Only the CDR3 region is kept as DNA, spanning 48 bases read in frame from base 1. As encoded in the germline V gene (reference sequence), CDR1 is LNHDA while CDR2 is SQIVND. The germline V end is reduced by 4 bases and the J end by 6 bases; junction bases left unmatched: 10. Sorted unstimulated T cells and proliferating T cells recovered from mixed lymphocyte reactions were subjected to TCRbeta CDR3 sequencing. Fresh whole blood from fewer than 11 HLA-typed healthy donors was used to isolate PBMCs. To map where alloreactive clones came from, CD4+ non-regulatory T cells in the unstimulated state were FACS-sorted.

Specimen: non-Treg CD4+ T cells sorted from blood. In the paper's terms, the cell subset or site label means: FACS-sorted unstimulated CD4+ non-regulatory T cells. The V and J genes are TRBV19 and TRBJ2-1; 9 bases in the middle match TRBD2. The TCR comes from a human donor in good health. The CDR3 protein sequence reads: CASSTHSGGPFNEQFF. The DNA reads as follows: TGTGCCAGTAGTACTCACAGCGGGGGGCCTTTCAATGAGCAGTTCTTC. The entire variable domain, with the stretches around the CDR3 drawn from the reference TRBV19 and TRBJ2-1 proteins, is DGGITQSPKYLFRKEGQNVTLSCEQNLNHDAMYWYRQDPGQGLRLIYYSQIVNDFQKGDIAEGYSVSREKKESFPLTVTSAQKNPTAFYLCASSTHSGGPFNEQFFGPGTRLTVL.